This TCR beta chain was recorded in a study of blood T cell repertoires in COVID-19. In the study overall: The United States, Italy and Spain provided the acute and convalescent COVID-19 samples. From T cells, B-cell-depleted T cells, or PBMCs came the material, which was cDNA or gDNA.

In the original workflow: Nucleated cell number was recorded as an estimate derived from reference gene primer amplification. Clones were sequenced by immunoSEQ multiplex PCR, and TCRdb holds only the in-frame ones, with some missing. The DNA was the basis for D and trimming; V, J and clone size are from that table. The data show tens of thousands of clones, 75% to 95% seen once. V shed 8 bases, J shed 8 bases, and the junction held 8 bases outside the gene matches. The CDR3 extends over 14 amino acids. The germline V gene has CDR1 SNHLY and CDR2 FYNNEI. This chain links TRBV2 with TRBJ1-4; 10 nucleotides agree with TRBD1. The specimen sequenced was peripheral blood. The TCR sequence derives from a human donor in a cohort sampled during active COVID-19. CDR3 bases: TGTGCCAGCTTTCTCGGGACAGGGGTCGAAAAACTGTTTTTT. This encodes CASFLGTGVEKLFF.